The present T cell receptor beta chain was sequenced within a study of cytomegalovirus exposure and HLA in healthy donors. About the research overall: The Caucasian-associated ancestry cluster contained around four fifths of the roughly 390 genotyped donors. Study-level points and caveats: TCR association rates varied by HLA locus in a later analysis, with DRB1 highest and HLA-C lowest. Researchers left out some V segments, among them TRBV6-2 and TRBV6-3, as indistinguishable. Testing in vitro showed a few CMV-associated chains specific for CMV antigens.

A multiplex PCR was run with 60 Vbeta primers and 13 Jbeta primers. Clones were sequenced by immunoSEQ multiplex PCR, and TCRdb holds only the in-frame ones, with some missing. Recorded for this sample: 90,000 to 130,000 clones. Remarks on this clone: What it recognizes is unknown.

The germline gives CDR1 SGHNT, CDR2 YYREEE (reference sequence). V was clipped by 9 bases and J by 4 bases; unmatched bases: 6. The CDR3 runs to 14 residues. This chain joins TRBV5-4 and TRBJ2-5; 13 nucleotides agree with TRBD2. The source is a man aged 35 to 55 in good health and CMV-seropositive. Sequencing was performed on PBMCs. CDR3 coding DNA: TGTGCCACCCGACTAGCGGGAGGTTTAGAGACCCAGTACTTC. Protein: CATRLAGGLETQYF.